A selection of T cell receptor beta chains follows, all from one sample in a study of cytomegalovirus exposure and HLA in healthy donors. Repertoires were generated with immunoSEQ multiplex PCR, while TCRdb's copy carries only in-frame clones and drops some. The table records roughly 110,000 clones, around three quarters of them present only once. The sequenced sample consisted of PBMCs. Every receptor here comes from a boy aged 10-17 years in good health and CMV-seronegative. The CDR3 runs from the conserved cysteine through the conserved F or W. A D gene is named only where the DNA matches it firmly. Clone size is not always given. Where it is, it says once, few, many or a class for expanded clones.

. | TRBJ2-7 | TRBV28 | 14 | TRBD1 | CASSLNQGAFEQYF | TGTGCCAGCAGTTTAAACCAGGGGGCTTTCGAGCAGTACTTC
. | TRBJ1-1 | TRBV2 | 9 | . | CASSGGTFF | TGTGCCAGCAGTGGAGGAACTTTCTTT
. | TRBJ2-3 | TRBV20-1 | 11 | TRBD2 | CSARTSATQYF | TGCAGTGCTAGGACTAGCGCTACGCAGTATTTT
. | TRBJ1-1 | TRBV19 | 13 | . | CASSDSVNTEAFF | TGTGCCAGTAGTGACAGCGTGAACACTGAAGCTTTCTTT
. | TRBJ2-1 | TRBV6-4 | 15 | . | CASSRDNSPYNEQFF | TGTGCCAGCAGTCGGGACAACTCGCCCTACAATGAGCAGTTCTTC
. | TRBJ1-1 | TRBV7-9 | 15 | TRBD1 | CASSQGDRANTEAFF | TGTGCCAGCAGCCAAGGGGACAGGGCGAACACTGAAGCTTTCTTT
. | TRBJ1-3 | TRBV4-3 | 15 | . | CASSQDTGSGNTIYF | TGCGCCAGCAGCCAAGATACAGGCTCTGGAAACACCATATATTTT
. | TRBJ1-1 | TRBV6-5 | 13 | . | CASSYRGVTEAFF | TGTGCCAGCAGTTATCGCGGGGTAACTGAAGCTTTCTTT
. | TRBJ1-1 | TRBV7-9 | 15 | TRBD1 | CASSLGTGMNTEAFF | TGTGCCAGCAGCTTAGGGACAGGGATGAACACTGAAGCTTTCTTT
once | TRBJ2-2 | TRBV27 | 14 | TRBD1 | CASSSGQGTGELFF | TGTGCCAGCAGTTCGGGACAGGGCACCGGGGAGCTGTTTTTT
. | TRBJ2-7 | TRBV28 | 15 | TRBD2 | CASSFGLGRFYEQYF | TGTGCCAGCAGTTTCGGACTAGGTAGATTCTACGAGCAGTACTTC
. | TRBJ2-1 | TRBV28 | 15 | TRBD1 | CASSRGDSRYNEQFF | TGTGCCAGCAGCAGAGGGGACAGTCGCTACAATGAGCAGTTCTTC
. | TRBJ1-4 | TRBV6-5 | 15 | . | CASSYGRPFNEKLFF | TGTGCCAGCAGTTACGGGAGGCCTTTTAATGAAAAACTGTTTTTT
few | TRBJ1-2 | TRBV5-4 | 14 | . | CASSLAGTIYGYTF | TGTGCCAGCAGCTTGGCTGGGACAATATATGGCTACACCTTC
once | TRBJ2-3 | TRBV9 | 16 | TRBD2 | CASSARSGGAADTQYF | TGTGCCAGCAGCGCGCGTAGCGGGGGGGCAGCAGATACGCAGTATTTT
. | TRBJ2-3 | TRBV13 | 16 | TRBD2 | CASSFGREIVTDTQYF | TGTGCCAGCAGCTTTGGGCGGGAGATCGTGACAGATACGCAGTATTTT
. | TRBJ2-3 | TRBV4-3 | 16 | TRBD2 | CASSQLLAGVSDTQYF | TGCGCCAGCAGCCAGTTACTAGCGGGGGTATCAGATACGCAGTATTTT
. | TRBJ1-4 | TRBV7-3 | 15 | . | CASSSPGRADEKLFF | TGTGCCAGCAGCTCCCCGGGCAGGGCCGATGAAAAACTGTTTTTT
. | TRBJ2-7 | TRBV2 | 15 | . | CASSEAGLFSGEQYF | TGTGCCAGCAGTGAAGCGGGACTCTTCTCGGGGGAGCAGTACTTC
once | TRBJ2-1 | TRBV10-3 | 15 | TRBD2 | CAIAEVGTSGNEQFF | TGTGCCATCGCGGAGGTTGGGACTAGCGGAAATGAGCAGTTCTTC
. | TRBJ1-2 | TRBV2 | 15 | . | CASRLTRDTNYGYTF | TGTGCCAGCAGGCTTACCCGGGACACCAACTATGGCTACACCTTC
. | TRBJ2-6 | TRBV11-3 | 16 | . | CASSVRLSSGANVLTF | TGTGCCAGCAGCGTCCGACTGAGCTCTGGGGCCAACGTCCTGACTTTC
few | TRBJ2-5 | TRBV27 | 13 | . | CASSLEGRETQYF | TGTGCCAGCAGTTTGGAGGGCCGGGAGACCCAGTACTTC
few | TRBJ2-3 | TRBV6-5 | 13 | . | CASTGRRPDTQYF | TGTGCCAGCACGGGGAGGCGGCCAGATACGCAGTATTTT
. | TRBJ2-2 | TRBV30 | 16 | TRBD2 | CAWSVPRREGTGELFF | TGTGCCTGGAGTGTACCTAGGAGGGAGGGCACCGGGGAGCTGTTTTTT
. | TRBJ2-7 | TRBV14 | 15 | . | CASSQWLQGPYEQYF | TGTGCCAGCAGCCAATGGTTACAGGGTCCCTACGAGCAGTACTTC
. | TRBJ2-3 | TRBV6-1 | 16 | . | CASSEAFRRSTDTQYF | TGTGCCAGCAGTGAAGCTTTCAGGCGATCCACAGATACGCAGTATTTT
. | TRBJ1-1 | TRBV28 | 14 | TRBD1 | CASSPRTGGTEAFF | TGTGCCAGCAGCCCTCGGACAGGGGGTACTGAAGCTTTCTTT
. | TRBJ2-3 | TRBV6-6 | 15 | . | CASSYLTAFTDTQYF | TGTGCCAGCAGTTACTTGACAGCCTTCACAGATACGCAGTATTTT
. | TRBJ2-7 | TRBV10-3 | 11 | . | CAISELYEQYF | TGTGCCATCAGTGAGCTGTACGAGCAGTACTTC
. | TRBJ2-7 | TRBV28 | 14 | TRBD1 | CASSPGTGWYEQYF | TGTGCCAGCAGTCCCGGGACAGGGTGGTACGAGCAGTACTTC
. | TRBJ1-2 | TRBV7-9 | 14 | TRBD1 | CASSLRTGGGGYTF | TGTGCCAGCAGCCTCCGGACAGGGGGCGGGGGCTACACCTTC
. | TRBJ1-1 | TRBV7-2 | 15 | TRBD1 | CASSLVSGQGAWAFF | TGTGCCAGCAGCTTAGTTTCGGGGCAGGGGGCCTGGGCTTTCTTT
. | TRBJ2-7 | TRBV18 | 14 | TRBD2 | CASTTSGSSYEQYF | TGTGCCAGCACTACTAGCGGGTCCTCCTACGAGCAGTACTTC
. | TRBJ2-1 | TRBV28 | 15 | TRBD2 | CASSPPGGTLSEQFF | TGTGCCAGCAGTCCCCCGGGAGGGACATTAAGTGAGCAGTTCTTC
few | TRBJ2-5 | TRBV7-9 | 14 | TRBD2 | CASSPLRLAGTQYF | TGTGCCAGCAGCCCCCTCCGGCTAGCGGGGACCCAGTACTTC
. | TRBJ1-5 | TRBV18 | 15 | . | CASSPPGGSDQPQHF | TGTGCCAGCTCACCACCGGGGGGGTCAGATCAGCCCCAGCATTTT
few | TRBJ2-7 | TRBV7-9 | 14 | . | CASSPRPGSYEQYF | TGTGCCAGCAGCCCCCGCCCCGGTTCCTACGAGCAGTACTTC
. | TRBJ1-1 | TRBV9 | 16 | . | CASSVGHAVRTPEAFF | TGTGCCAGCAGCGTAGGACACGCCGTGAGAACCCCTGAAGCTTTCTTT
few | TRBJ2-7 | TRBV10-3 | 14 | . | CAISESGGSHEQYF | TGTGCCATCAGTGAGTCGGGAGGATCCCACGAGCAGTACTTC
. | TRBJ2-7 | TRBV10-3 | 15 | TRBD1 | CAISPGTGTSYEQYF | TGTGCCATCAGTCCAGGGACAGGGACGTCCTACGAGCAGTACTTC
. | TRBJ1-2 | TRBV7-9 | 15 | . | CASTAGGPANYGYTF | TGTGCCAGCACCGCGGGGGGGCCCGCTAACTATGGCTACACCTTC
. | TRBJ2-2 | TRBV5-1 | 16 | TRBD2 | CASSLDLAGGPGELFF | TGCGCCAGCAGCTTGGACCTAGCGGGAGGGCCCGGGGAGCTGTTTTTT
few | TRBJ1-1 | TRBV6-6 | 14 | . | CASSYGQGNTEAFF | TGTGCCAGCAGTTACGGGCAGGGGAACACTGAAGCTTTCTTT
. | TRBJ1-2 | TRBV30 | 15 | . | CAWSIQGRFNYGYTF | TGTGCCTGGAGTATACAGGGCCGTTTTAACTATGGCTACACCTTC
. | TRBJ1-4 | TRBV6-6 | 15 | TRBD1 | CASSYFGTGDEKLFF | TGTGCCAGCAGCTACTTCGGGACAGGGGATGAAAAACTGTTTTTT
few | TRBJ1-4 | TRBV28 | 16 | TRBD1 | CASSFRQGAGDEKLFF | TGTGCCAGCAGTTTCCGACAGGGGGCTGGGGATGAAAAACTGTTTTTT
few | TRBJ2-7 | TRBV30 | 14 | TRBD1 | CACGQGVYSYEQYF | TGTGCCTGTGGACAGGGCGTCTACTCCTACGAGCAGTACTTC
. | TRBJ2-7 | TRBV7-9 | 13 | . | CASSLGLDYEQYF | TGTGCCAGCAGCCTAGGACTTGACTACGAGCAGTACTTC
. | TRBJ1-2 | TRBV5-6 | 12 | . | CASSLGSYGYTF | TGTGCCAGCAGCTTGGGGAGCTATGGCTACACCTTC
few | TRBJ1-1 | TRBV30 | 14 | . | CAWSRGGPLTEAFF | TGTGCCTGGAGTAGGGGGGGCCCTCTCACTGAAGCTTTCTTT
. | TRBJ1-6 | TRBV7-2 | 15 | TRBD1 | CASSLLGTGGSPLHF | TGTGCCAGCAGCTTATTGGGGACAGGGGGTTCACCCCTCCACTTT
. | TRBJ2-3 | TRBV11-2 | 15 | TRBD2 | CASSVWTSASDTQYF | TGTGCCAGCAGCGTATGGACTAGCGCCTCAGATACGCAGTATTTT